This T cell receptor beta chain was recovered during a study of cytomegalovirus exposure and HLA in healthy donors. About the research overall: For the approximately 400 genotyped donors, approximately 83% fell within the Caucasian-associated ancestry cluster. Broader study findings: A further, later analysis showed that HLA-associated TCR beta chains (compared with equally common others) were more clonally expanded. Prior analysis indicated that the majority of TCR beta V segments exhibited productivity approximately 87% or approximately 30% of the time.

The primer mix had 60 Vbeta and 13 Jbeta primers. The data were produced by immunoSEQ multiplex PCR, yet TCRdb's version contains in-frame clones alone and is incomplete. Altogether under 200,000 clones are present, about an eighth being singletons, with the ten largest covering approximately 8.4%. Samples came from healthy bone marrow donors. Germline CDR1 MNHEY, CDR2 SVGAGI. V dropped 6 bases and J dropped 4 bases, with 19 bases sitting between them. The CDR3 is 15 amino acids. In this sample, this clone turned up a few times. The antigen is undetermined. The sequence was collected from a man aged 50 or older in good health and CMV-seropositive. The source material was PBMCs. V and J are TRBV6-5 and TRBJ2-7; a possible D gene is TRBD2 (5 bases). DNA for the CDR3: TGTGCCAGCAGCTCCGCTGCGGTGAGGACTTACGAGCAGTACTTC. Encoded protein: CASSSAAVRTYEQYF.